This TCR beta chain was retrieved from a study of CD8 T cells in ankylosing spondylitis (dated by TCRdb to 2015 to 2018). Describing the broader study: To find TCR variants linked to disease, the study profiled T cell receptor beta repertoires in ankylosing spondylitis patients and healthy donors. Samples of peripheral blood were taken, and for ankylosing spondylitis patients, synovial fluid was collected as well. The whole study cohort included 85 to 120 healthy donors and about two dozen ankylosing spondylitis patients. The research as a whole found: The disease-linked clones were reported as significantly enriched in matched synovial fluid samples from ankylosing spondylitis patients. The disease-linked clones showed a CD8+ phenotype and occurred at relatively low frequencies in peripheral blood. Some TCR beta motif variants had previously been reported in synovial fluid and blood of reactive arthritis patients, which suggested common disease-initiation mechanisms. Blood from ankylosing spondylitis patients appeared to be characterized by a TCR beta motif composed of 7 to 9 highly homologous amino acid variants.

Sequencing was performed on an Illumina HiSeq 2500. Quantitative 5'-RACE with molecular barcodes was the method used to prepare the TCR beta libraries. As for how the authors treated the data: To identify disease-linked TCR variants, a new computational method was used, one built on a probabilistic model of VDJ rearrangement. TCRdb passed the public sequencing reads through fastp at Q25 and MiXCR, retaining productive beta sequences. When rows share a CDR3 protein, they turn into one entry using the most common DNA and genes. These V and J calls are TCRdb output, not the study's own analysis. The sample has more than 300,000 distinct CDR3 sequences on record, 8% of them singletons. The ten largest clonotypes hold approximately 14% of the sample. The CDR3 covers 16 residues, taking in both the cysteine and the phenylalanine. The read is trimmed to its CDR3 DNA, 48 bases read in frame from base 1. As encoded in the germline V gene, CDR1 is MDHEN while CDR2 is SYDVKM. V and J lose 3 bases and 0 bases, and a span of 13 bases separates them.

For this clonotype: Its antigen is still unknown. No qualities accompany the bases; no much larger clone lies one base away.

This receptor was taken from a male donor with ankylosing spondylitis. What was sequenced was blood, either unsorted or a sorted T cell fraction (not recorded which). This chain is built from TRBV28 and TRBJ2-3; TRBD1 is possibly the D segment (7 matching bases). The bases are TGTGCCAGCAGTTTCCCAGGGGGGATTAGCACAGATACGCAGTATTTT. It translates as CASSFPGGISTDTQYF.